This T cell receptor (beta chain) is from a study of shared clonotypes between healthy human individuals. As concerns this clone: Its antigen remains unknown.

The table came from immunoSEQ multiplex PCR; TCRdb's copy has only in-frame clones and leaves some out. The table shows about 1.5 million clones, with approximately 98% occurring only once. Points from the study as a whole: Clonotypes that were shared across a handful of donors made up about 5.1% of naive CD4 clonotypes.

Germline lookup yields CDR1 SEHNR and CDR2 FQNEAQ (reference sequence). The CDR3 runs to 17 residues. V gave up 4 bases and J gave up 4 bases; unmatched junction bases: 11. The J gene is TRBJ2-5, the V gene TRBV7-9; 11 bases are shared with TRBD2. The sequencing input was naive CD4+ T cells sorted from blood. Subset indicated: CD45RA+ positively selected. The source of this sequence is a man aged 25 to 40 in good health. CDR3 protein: CASSSSRLAGNTETQYF. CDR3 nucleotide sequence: TGTGCCAGCAGCTCATCGAGACTAGCGGGGAATACAGAGACCCAGTACTTC.